Sequencing of this TCR beta chain was carried out in a study of identical twins. Whole-study results and caveats: The abundant beta clonotypes from cord blood had fewer insertions, and memory repertoires had none of this. Where beta out-of-frame sequences were concerned, excess twin sharing was weaker.

Each CDR3 protein gets one entry after TCRdb re-called the 5' RACE reads with MiXCR. The profile shows roughly 1,500,000 distinct CDR3 sequences, roughly 35% of them singletons. This CDR3 has 15 residues. The germline V and J ends were trimmed by 3 bases and 4 bases, with 12 bases remaining between them. This clonotype was counted at least ten times. Antigen: not known. The sequencing sample was made of cord blood. The receptor's source is a newborn girl in good health. This chain links TRBV12-3 or TRBV12-4 with TRBJ1-4, with D tentatively TRBD1 (5 bases). CDR3 protein: CASSFGHRRNEKLFF. In DNA form, the CDR3 reads TGTGCCAGCAGTTTCGGTCACAGGCGTAATGAAAAACTGTTTTTT.